The sequence of this TCR beta chain was determined in a study of long-term antiretroviral therapy in people with HIV (dated by TCRdb to the early 2020s). General notes on the study: The earliest samples were collected about a decade before the 2015 WHO recommendation for immediate ART, when ART was typically delayed until CD4 counts fell. The cohort contributed 150 to 200 cryopreserved PBMC samples from about 30 adults with confirmed HIV infection, collected serially over a mean of about 6 years (range 1-12). Test extractions of a monoclonal T-cell line alongside about 30 polyclonal samples showed no cross-contamination during QIAcube processing. Of the approximately 32 participants with HIV, about a dozen were female. Whether ART initiation and durable HIV suppression were associated with changes in peripheral blood TRB repertoire composition and diversity was tested in a retrospective serial study. The paper as a whole reports these results and caveats: Narrower CDR3 length ranges were observed in HIV repertoires than in controls, and an antigen-experienced repertoire with only a slight naive shift after ART was suggested by the network structure. No data were available on ART adherence, viral resistance or therapy changes, limiting inferences about post-ART repertoire changes. Expanded TRB clones identified before ART initiation dominated the repertoire at all time points, although this dominance fluctuated and declined in many PLHIV after ART. Starting ART was linked to a significant rise in TRB diversity, yet even after long-term ART the diversity remained significantly lower than in transplant donor controls. Unsorted PBMC were profiled instead of sorted CD4+ and CD8+ T cells because pre-ART samples had limited cell numbers. Since PBMC availability was limited, sequencing covered only the TCR beta chain, with no alpha chain pairing. The samples span the years 2004 to 2017, and the ART regimens used at that time may not be as effective as current regimens.

To be included, a participant needed at least one PBMC sample from before ART initiation plus at least two post-ART samples. Every participant with HIV received treatment in the United States of America. Before DNA extraction, cryopreserved samples of roughly 0.85-11 million PBMC were thawed and then washed. At the time of the earliest PBMC sample for each participant with HIV, ages ranged from about 20 to 54 years. PBMC samples from each participant spanned 1-4 timepoints before ART initiation and 2-8 timepoints after ART initiation, with a median of 7 samples. Serial HIV viral load, CD4+ T-cell count, ART history and demographic data were obtained for every participant. Genomic DNA was extracted from unsorted PBMC with a Qiagen kit on a QIAcube, with processing performed in batches of 12 samples. The immunoSEQ hsTCRB v3.0 assay was used at survey level resolution to sequence the TRB variable region. TRB sequencing targeted a depth of 40,000-50,000 T-cell genomes per sample. TRB libraries were pooled and sequenced on an Illumina MiSeq using a v3 150-cycle kit. Under the source paper's analysis protocol: Repertoire analysis ran in R within a reproducible Nextflow workflow covering QC, data transformation and analysis. LymphoSeq2, an R package for exploring AIRR-Seq data, was used to implement the custom analyses. A handful of samples yielding fewer than 5000 total TRB sequences were excluded, leaving 188 analyzed HIV repertoires. Of the roughly 190 retained HIV repertoires, about 59 were collected before and more than 120 after ART initiation. Repertoires were downsampled to 5000 TRB nucleotide sequences, and summary statistics were averaged over 100 downsampling iterations. TRB sequences were retained for analysis only if CDR3 regions of at least seven amino acids were present. Two measures captured diversity: a Shannon entropy-derived clonality score and the Gini coefficient. In repertoire networks, the top 5000 CDR3 amino acid sequences were linked whenever an edit distance of one separated two sequences. Antigen specificity groups and MHC restriction were predicted for TRB CDR3 amino acid sequences with GLIPH2. To flag known CMV, EBV, HIV or tissue antigen associations, CDR3 amino acid sequences were matched against VDJdb and McPAS-TCR. Pre-ART, post-ART and control groups were compared with Wilcoxon signed-rank tests and Holm-Bonferroni correction. TCRdb's version of the immuneACCESS table is confined to in-frame rearrangements and falls short of the full clone set. An unresolved V gene accounts for under half of the shortfall where checked; the remainder is of unknown origin. D and trimming were read from the DNA, whereas the V and J calls and clone size are those reported in that table. The sample contains fewer than 55,000 clones, roughly 96% of them found a single time. Of the sample, 2.7% is held by the ten largest clones.

To note about this clone: Which antigen it targets is not known. Per-nucleotide qualities are absent, and no much larger clonotype sits a single base away.

The CDR3 numbers 13 residues from cysteine through phenylalanine. The DNA shown is the 39-base CDR3, in frame from base 1. V is cut back by 6 bases and J by 0 bases, with 1 base in the junction unmatched. Taken from the germline V gene, the CDR1 and CDR2 loops are MGHDK and SYGVNS. Material: unsorted PBMCs, obtained 3.7 years after starting antiretroviral therapy. The V gene is TRBV25-1 and the J gene is TRBJ2-5, with 7 bases in between that match TRBD1. The clonotype originates from a woman aged 45-65 years with HIV. For the CDR3, the sequence is CASSTGDQETQYF. The sequenced DNA: TGTGCCAGCAGCACAGGGGACCAAGAGACCCAGTACTTC.